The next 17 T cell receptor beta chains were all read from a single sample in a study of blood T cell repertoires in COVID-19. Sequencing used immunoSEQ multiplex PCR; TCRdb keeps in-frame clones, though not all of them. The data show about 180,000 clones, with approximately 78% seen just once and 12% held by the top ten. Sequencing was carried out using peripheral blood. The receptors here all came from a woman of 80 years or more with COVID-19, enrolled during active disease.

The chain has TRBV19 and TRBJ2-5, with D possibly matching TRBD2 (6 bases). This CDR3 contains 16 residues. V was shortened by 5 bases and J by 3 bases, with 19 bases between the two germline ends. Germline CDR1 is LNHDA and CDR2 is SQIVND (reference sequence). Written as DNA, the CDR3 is TGTGCCAGTAGTCTTCACTCGGGACTGGGTGAAGAGACCCAGTACTTC. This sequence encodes CASSLHSGLGEETQYF.

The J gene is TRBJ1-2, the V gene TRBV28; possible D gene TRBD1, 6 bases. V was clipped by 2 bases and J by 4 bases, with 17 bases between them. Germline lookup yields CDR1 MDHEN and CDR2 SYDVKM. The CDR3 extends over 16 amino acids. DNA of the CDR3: TGTGCCAGCAGTTTACTAGGGGGTAGATTGGGCTATGGCTACACCTTC. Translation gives CASSLLGGRLGYGYTF.

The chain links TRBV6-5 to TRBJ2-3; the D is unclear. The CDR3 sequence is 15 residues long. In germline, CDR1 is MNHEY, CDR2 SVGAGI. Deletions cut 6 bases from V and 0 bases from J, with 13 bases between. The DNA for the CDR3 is TGTGCCAGCAGCTACGCACCGACTAGCACAGATACGCAGTATTTT. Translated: CASSYAPTSTDTQYF.

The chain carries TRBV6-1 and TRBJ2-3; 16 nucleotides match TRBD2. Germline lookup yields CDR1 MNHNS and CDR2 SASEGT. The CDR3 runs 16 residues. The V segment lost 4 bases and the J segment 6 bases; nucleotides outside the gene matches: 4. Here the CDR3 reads CASSAGLAGGRDTQYF. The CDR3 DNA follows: TGTGCCAGCAGTGCGGGACTAGCGGGAGGGCGGGATACGCAGTATTTT.

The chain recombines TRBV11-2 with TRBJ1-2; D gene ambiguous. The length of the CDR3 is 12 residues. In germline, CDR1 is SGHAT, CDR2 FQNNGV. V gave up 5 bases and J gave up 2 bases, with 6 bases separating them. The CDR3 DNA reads TGTGCCAGCAGCCAGAGGAACTATGGCTACACCTTC. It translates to CASSQRNYGYTF.

CDR3 bases: TGTGCCAGCAGCTTGAGGACTAGCGGGACGGCGGATACGCAGTATTTT. Protein sequence: CASSLRTSGTADTQYF. The V call is TRBV5-4, the J call TRBJ2-3; 12 bases match TRBD2. Germline V gives CDR1 SGHNT, CDR2 YYREEE (reference sequence). Trimming took 1 base from V and 6 from J; bases not matched to a gene: 6. This CDR3 contains 16 residues. Variable domain in full (rest from reference TRBV5-4 and TRBJ2-3): ETGVTQSPTHLIKTRGQQVTLRCSSQSGHNTVSWYQQALGQGPQFIFQYYREEENGRGNFPPRFSGLQFPNYSSELNVNALELDDSALYLCASSLRTSGTADTQYFGPGTRLTVL.

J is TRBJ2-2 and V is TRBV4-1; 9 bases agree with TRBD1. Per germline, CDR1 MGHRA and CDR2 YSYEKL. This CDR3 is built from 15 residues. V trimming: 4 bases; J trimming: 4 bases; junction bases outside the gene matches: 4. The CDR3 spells CASSRTGVLTGELFF. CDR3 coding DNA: TGCGCCAGCAGCCGGACAGGGGTTCTCACCGGGGAGCTGTTTTTT.

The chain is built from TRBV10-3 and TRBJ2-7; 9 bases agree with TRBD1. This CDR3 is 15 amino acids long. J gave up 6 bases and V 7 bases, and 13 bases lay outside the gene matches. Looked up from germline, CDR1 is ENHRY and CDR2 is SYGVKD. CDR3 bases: TGTGCCATCAACCCGGGACAGGGTACGGGCCGCGAGCAGTACTTC. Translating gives CAINPGQGTGREQYF.

CDR3 region: CASSKLAGANTGELFF. In DNA, the CDR3 is TGTGCCAGCAGCAAACTAGCGGGGGCGAACACCGGGGAGCTGTTTTTT. The V call is TRBV27, the J call TRBJ2-2, with 11 bases aligning to TRBD2. Per germline, CDR1 MNHEY and CDR2 SMNVEV (reference sequence). V dropped 6 bases and J dropped 0; count of bases not matched to a gene: 3. This CDR3 region has 16 residues.

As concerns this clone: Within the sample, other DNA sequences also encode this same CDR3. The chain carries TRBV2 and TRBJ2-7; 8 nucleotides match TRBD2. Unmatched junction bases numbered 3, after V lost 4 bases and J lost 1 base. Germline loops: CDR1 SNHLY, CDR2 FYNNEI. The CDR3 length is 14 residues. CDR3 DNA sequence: TGTGCCAGCAGTGTTGGCGGGAGGTCCTACGAGCAGTACTTC. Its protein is CASSVGGRSYEQYF.

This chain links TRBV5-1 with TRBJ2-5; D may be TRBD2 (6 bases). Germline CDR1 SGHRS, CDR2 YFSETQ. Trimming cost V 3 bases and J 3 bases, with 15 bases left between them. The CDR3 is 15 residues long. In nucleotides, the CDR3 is TGCGCCAGCAGCTCCTTTCGGGTAGCGGAAGAGACCCAGTACTTC. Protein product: CASSSFRVAEETQYF.

In nucleotides, the CDR3 is TGTGCCATCAGTGCGGGAACCGGGGAGCTGTTTTTT. This translates into CAISAGTGELFF. The rearrangement uses TRBV10-3 and TRBJ2-2; D perhaps matches TRBD2 (5 bases). Trimming removed 4 bases from V and 5 bases from J, with 5 bases in between. There are 12 residues in the CDR3. Per germline, CDR1 ENHRY and CDR2 SYGVKD.

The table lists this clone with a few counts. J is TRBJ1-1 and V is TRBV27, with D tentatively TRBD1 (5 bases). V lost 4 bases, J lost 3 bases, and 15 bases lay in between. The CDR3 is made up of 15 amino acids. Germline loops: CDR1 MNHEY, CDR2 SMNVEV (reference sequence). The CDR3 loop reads CASSSTPGGYTEAFF. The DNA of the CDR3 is TGTGCCAGCAGTTCCACTCCCGGGGGGTACACTGAAGCTTTCTTT.

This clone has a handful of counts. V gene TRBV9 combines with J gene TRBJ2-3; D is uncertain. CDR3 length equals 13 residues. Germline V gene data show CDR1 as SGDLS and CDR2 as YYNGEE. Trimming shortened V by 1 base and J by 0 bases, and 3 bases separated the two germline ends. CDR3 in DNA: TGTGCCAGCAGCGTACCGAGCACAGATACGCAGTATTTT. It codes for CASSVPSTDTQYF.

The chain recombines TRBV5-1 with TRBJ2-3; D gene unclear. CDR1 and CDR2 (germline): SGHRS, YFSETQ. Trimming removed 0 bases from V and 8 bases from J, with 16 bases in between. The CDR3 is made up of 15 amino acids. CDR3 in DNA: TGCGCCAGCAGCTTGGACAGTGCCCCAGTGGGTACGCAGTATTTT. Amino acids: CASSLDSAPVGTQYF.

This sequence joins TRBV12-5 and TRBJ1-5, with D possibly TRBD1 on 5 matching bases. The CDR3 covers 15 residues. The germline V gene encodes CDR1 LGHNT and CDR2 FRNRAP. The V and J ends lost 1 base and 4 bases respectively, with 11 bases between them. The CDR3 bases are TGTGCTAGTGGTTTGGACAGGCTCAAAAATCAGCCCCAGCATTTT. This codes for CASGLDRLKNQPQHF.

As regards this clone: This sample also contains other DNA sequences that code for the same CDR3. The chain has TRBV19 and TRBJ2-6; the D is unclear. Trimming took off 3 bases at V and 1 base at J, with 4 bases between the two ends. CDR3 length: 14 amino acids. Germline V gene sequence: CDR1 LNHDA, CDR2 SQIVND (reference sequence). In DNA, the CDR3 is TGTGCCAGTAGTATTTCGTCTGGGGCCAACGTCCTGACTTTC. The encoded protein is CASSISSGANVLTF.